This record concerns one T cell receptor (beta chain) sequence. The data stem from a study of T cell repertoires in aging, cancer and after chemotherapy. Multiplex touch-down PCR with TRB-A/B primers amplified rearranged V-D-J TRB sequences. MiXCR, applied by TCRdb to the multiplex PCR reads, yields one record per CDR3 protein. The sample contains over 1,500 distinct CDR3 sequences, 59% of which appear only once. TCR beta rearrangements were amplified from peripheral blood genomic DNA. Germline-derived CDR1 and CDR2 are SQVTM and ANQGSEA. This CDR3 has 17 amino acids. The germline V and J ends were trimmed by 3 bases and 2 bases, with 22 bases remaining between them.

V gene TRBV29-1 combines with J gene TRBJ2-5; D might be TRBD1 or TRBD2, each matching 6 bases. The sequence was collected from a human donor with a blood cancer. The sequenced material came from blood. In DNA, the CDR3 is TGCAGCGTTGAGGGGGGTCACAGGGCTCCCCTTCAAGAGACCCAGTACTTC. Residues: CSVEGGHRAPLQETQYF.